The sequence of this TCR beta chain was determined in a study of T-cell reconstitution after alpha-beta-depleted transplantation in children (TCRdb year 2016). At the level of the whole study: The study quantitatively tracked T-cell immune reconstitution after TCRalphabeta/CD19-depleted allogeneic hematopoietic cell transplantation in children using TCR repertoire profiling. Points the paper makes about the study in general: Hyperexpanded clone frequencies declined over subsequent months; after one year, T-cell counts and TCRbeta diversity were mostly attributed to newly produced T cells. In some patients, the high TCRbeta diversity seen at day 60 was put down to recipient T cells and intrathymic progenitors that had survived conditioning. The apparently early alphabetaT-cell count recovery about two months after transplant was reportedly dependent on only several hundred rapidly expanded clones derived from non-depleted graft cells.

CDR1 SQVTM and CDR2 ANQGSEA were looked up in the germline V gene. The CDR3 contains 13 residues, cysteine and phenylalanine counted. The CDR3 DNA has 39 bases and is translated from base 1. Germline trimming amounts to 4 bases on V and 3 bases on J, with 2 as the count of junction bases outside the gene matches. Libraries came from PCR. The listed sequencing device is Illumina HiSeq 2500. Molecular barcoding was employed in the preparation of TCR libraries, with unique molecular identifiers being used to normalize TCRbeta repertoire quantification. TCRdb applied fastp at Q25 and MiXCR to the public reads, then kept only in-frame beta chains. Identical CDR3 proteins give one entry, which carries the most common genes and DNA. Recorded for this sample are 400,000 to 550,000 distinct CDR3 sequences; roughly a tenth of them occurred a single time. The ten biggest clones cover around 2% of the sample. The label giving this sample's treatment or condition can be read as: allogeneic hematopoietic cell transplantation with graft depleted of TCRalphabeta T cells and CD19 B cells. Transplant recipients were children who received TCRalphabeta/CD19-depleted allogeneic hematopoietic cell grafts.

This clonotype was detected many times. The antigen this receptor binds is unknown. The record has no base qualities; no much larger clone is one base away. This TCR was sampled from a child aged 2 to 15 with inherited bone marrow failure, due to receive a stem cell transplant. The sequence links TRBV29-1 to TRBJ2-1; TRBD2 lines up with 8 middle nucleotides. The sample consisted of PBMCs, taken before TCRalphabeta/CD19-depleted stem cell transplant. The DNA sequence is as follows: TGCAGCGTTGCCAGCGGGAGCTACAATGAGCAGTTCTTC. This encodes CSVASGSYNEQFF.